The entry that follows covers one TCR beta chain sequence. Its antigen remains unknown. Germline is not matched at one junction end, which may reflect a read error. This record belongs to a study of shared clonotypes between healthy human individuals. Notes on the study in general: The small donor group covered limited genetic and exposure diversity.

Positive CCR7 selection of CD45RO-negative cells yielded the naive CD8 cells, and terminally differentiated effector memory CD45RA+ cells were excluded. Only Caucasian adults living in Nashville, Tennessee made up the donor group. For every subset, genomic DNA was evenly distributed across several immunoSEQ plates. Replicate sorted-subset PCRs were loaded with around 210 ng DNA, approximately 31,000 T cell genomes. The method was immunoSEQ multiplex PCR; TCRdb's version includes in-frame clones alone and lacks a portion of them. The profile shows millions of clones, over 85% of them singletons. Sequencing was done on a sample of naive CD8+ T cells sorted from blood. The sequence derives from a man aged 18-30 years in good health.

CDR3 protein: CSVEDLGNTEAFF. CDR3 in DNA: TGCAGCGTCGAAGACCTAGGGAACACTGAAGCTTTCTTT. The chain has TRBV29-1 and TRBJ1-1; D gene unclear. Germline values: CDR1 SQVTM, CDR2 ANQGSEA. The CDR3 sequence is 13 residues long.